Presented here are 18 T cell receptor beta chains from one specimen sequenced in a study of cytomegalovirus exposure and HLA in healthy donors. TCRdb's copy holds only in-frame clones and misses some; the assay was immunoSEQ multiplex PCR. This table holds 110,000 or so clones, around 88% found once. Sequencing was done on a sample of PBMCs. Every receptor here comes from a man aged 18 to 29 in good health and CMV-seronegative.

This chain connects TRBV6-5 to TRBJ1-1, with D perhaps TRBD1 (5 bases). The V end was cut by 10 bases, the J end by 4 bases, with 16 bases between. Germline values: CDR1 MNHEY, CDR2 SVGAGI. This CDR3 region has 13 residues. In DNA form, the CDR3 reads TGTGCCACCCTACCCCGGGGGGGCACTGAAGCTTTCTTT. Translation: CATLPRGGTEAFF.

This clone was found a few times. V and J are TRBV18 and TRBJ2-1, with TRBD2 matching over 11 bases. Germline V gene data show CDR1 as KGHSH and CDR2 as LQKENI. After removal of 2 bases from V and 10 bases from J, the junction contained 10 bases not matched to a gene. The length of the CDR3 is 16 residues. The CDR3 DNA sequence: TGTGCCAGCTCACCAGGGAAGCTAGCGGGGGGCTTGGAGCAGTTCTTC. Translated: CASSPGKLAGGLEQFF.

This chain connects TRBV28 to TRBJ2-5; 16 nucleotides match TRBD2. Trimming removed 7 bases from V and 4 bases from J; junction bases left unmatched: 6. Per the germline V gene, CDR1 is MDHEN and CDR2 is SYDVKM. This CDR3 is 16 amino acids long. As DNA, the CDR3 is TGTGCCAGCACCGACGGGACTAGCGGGAGGGTAGAGACCCAGTACTTC. Residues: CASTDGTSGRVETQYF.

The chain links TRBV19 to TRBJ2-5; D is unclear. Germline loops: CDR1 LNHDA, CDR2 SQIVND (reference sequence). The CDR3 has 12 amino acids. Trimming removed 3 bases from V and 3 bases from J, with 5 bases in between. CDR3 residues: CASSIREETQYF. The CDR3 coding sequence is TGTGCCAGTAGTATCCGGGAAGAGACCCAGTACTTC.

The chain has TRBV28 and TRBJ2-7; 11 bases are shared with TRBD2. Germline V gives CDR1 MDHEN, CDR2 SYDVKM. V lost 5 bases to trimming and J lost 2 bases; unmatched junction nucleotides: 5. The CDR3 has 15 amino acids. The CDR3 reads CASSPGTSGTYEQYF. CDR3 sequence (DNA): TGTGCCAGCAGTCCCGGGACTAGCGGTACCTACGAGCAGTACTTC.

This chain links TRBV4-3 with TRBJ2-7; TRBD2 might be the D (5 bases). Germline V gene lookup returns CDR1 LGHNA and CDR2 YSLEER. The CDR3 extends over 14 amino acids. V was pared by 1 base and J by 3 bases, with 10 bases between. The CDR3 sequence is CASSQGVGGYEQYF. The CDR3 region has the DNA TGCGCCAGCAGCCAAGGGGTCGGAGGCTACGAGCAGTACTTC.

The chain is built from TRBV5-6 and TRBJ2-7; maybe TRBD1 (6 bases). CDR1 is SGHDT and CDR2 is YYEEEE in the germline V gene. V lost 2 bases and J lost 2, with 11 bases in between. The CDR3 sequence is 14 residues long. The CDR3 loop reads CASSFRDTAYEQYF. The CDR3 DNA follows: TGTGCCAGCAGCTTTCGGGACACAGCCTACGAGCAGTACTTC.

This rearrangement joins TRBV19 to TRBJ2-2; 9 nucleotides agree with TRBD1. The length of the CDR3 is 15 residues. The V and J ends lost 5 bases and 4 bases, in that order; junction bases with no gene match: 5. Germline CDR1 reads LNHDA; CDR2 reads SQIVND (reference sequence). In DNA form, the CDR3 reads TGTGCCAGTAGTGTGGACAGGGGACCCACCGGGGAGCTGTTTTTT. This codes for CASSVDRGPTGELFF.

The rearrangement uses TRBV25-1 and TRBJ1-1, with D possibly being TRBD1 (6 bases). Germline values: CDR1 MGHDK, CDR2 SYGVNS. V shed 4 bases and J shed 3 bases, with 12 bases lying between them. The CDR3 runs 14 residues. The CDR3 spells CASSGFRTDTEAFF. DNA for the CDR3: TGTGCCAGCAGTGGTTTCAGGACAGACACTGAAGCTTTCTTT. Combining the CDR3 with reference TRBV25-1 and TRBJ1-1 gives the whole variable domain EADIYQTPRYLVIGTGKKITLECSQTMGHDKMYWYQQDPGMELHLIHYSYGVNSTEKGDLSSESTVSRIRTEHFPLTLESARPSHTSQYLCASSGFRTDTEAFFGQGTRLTVV.

The CDR3: CASSLTGRVNEKLFF. For the CDR3, the DNA is TGTGCCAGCAGTTTAACAGGGCGGGTGAATGAAAAACTGTTTTTT. The J gene is TRBJ1-4, the V gene TRBV27; possible D gene TRBD1, 6 bases. Germline loops: CDR1 MNHEY, CDR2 SMNVEV (reference sequence). V was pared by 2 bases and J by 5 bases, with 12 bases between. The CDR3 sequence is 15 residues long.

This rearrangement joins TRBV23-1 to TRBJ2-7, with a weak D call TRBD1 (6 bases). TRBV23-1 is an ORF, and what it does is uncertain. This CDR3 is 15 amino acids long. V was clipped by 6 bases and J by 2 bases, with 17 bases between them. The CDR3 DNA is TGCGCCAGCAGCCGAAAGACGGACAGAACCTACGAGCAGTACTTC. It codes for CASSRKTDRTYEQYF.

This sequence joins TRBV4-3 and TRBJ1-2; the D gene is possibly TRBD1 (6 bases). Trimming shortened V by 1 base and J by 5 bases, and 8 bases separated the two germline ends. Germline V CDR1 and CDR2: LGHNA, YSLEER. This CDR3 spans 13 amino acids. For the CDR3, the DNA is TGCGCCAGCAGCCAAGCGCAGGGGTATGGCTACACCTTC. This encodes CASSQAQGYGYTF.

The chain recombines TRBV12-2 with TRBJ1-5; no check of the table's D call, TRBD1, against the DNA was made. TRBV12-2 is given as a pseudogene. The CDR3 sequence is 15 residues long. The CDR3 sequence: CASRWAGTGNQPQHF. The CDR3 DNA is TGTGCAAGTCGCTGGGCCGGGACAGGGAATCAGCCCCAGCATTTT.

The chain links TRBV18 to TRBJ2-7, with 9 bases that match TRBD2. The germline gives CDR1 KGHSH, CDR2 LQKENI. V lost 3 bases, J lost 3 bases, and 3 bases stayed unmatched. The CDR3 extends over 14 amino acids. The CDR3 region is CASSPDSGSYEQYF. For the CDR3, the DNA is TGTGCCAGCTCACCGGATAGCGGGAGCTACGAGCAGTACTTC.

This rearrangement joins TRBV28 to TRBJ1-5, with D uncertain. The V gene lost 5 bases and the J gene lost 3 bases, with 2 bases spanning the gap. The CDR3 covers 11 residues. Germline V gene data show CDR1 as MDHEN and CDR2 as SYDVKM. The CDR3 sequence is CASSHNQPQHF. The CDR3 DNA is TGTGCCAGCAGTCACAATCAGCCCCAGCATTTT. The full variable domain, with the rest looked up from reference TRBV28 and TRBJ1-5, is DVKVTQSSRYLVKRTGEKVFLECVQDMDHENMFWYRQDPGLGLRLIYFSYDVKMKEKGDIPEGYSVSREKKERFSLILESASTNQTSMYLCASSHNQPQHFGDGTRLSIL.

The rearrangement joins TRBV6-5 to TRBJ2-5, with D possibly matching TRBD2 (6 bases). The CDR3 length is 16 residues. Looked up from germline, CDR1 is MNHEY and CDR2 is SVGAGI. Trimming removed 3 bases at V and 4 bases at J, with 18 bases between. The CDR3 DNA reads as TGTGCCAGCAGTTATGTCCCTAGCGTCGAGGGAGAGACCCAGTACTTC. As protein: CASSYVPSVEGETQYF.

V and J are TRBV28 and TRBJ1-5, with 8 bases matching TRBD1. Losses at the gene ends were 6 bases for V and 5 bases for J; bases not matched to a gene: 9. The germline V gene has CDR1 MDHEN and CDR2 SYDVKM. CDR3 length: 15 residues. CDR3 sequence reads: CASRLPGGVDQPQHF. The CDR3 DNA sequence: TGTGCCAGCAGACTACCAGGGGGCGTGGATCAGCCCCAGCATTTT. The full variable domain, in which reference TRBV28 and TRBJ1-5 provide the parts outside the CDR3, is DVKVTQSSRYLVKRTGEKVFLECVQDMDHENMFWYRQDPGLGLRLIYFSYDVKMKEKGDIPEGYSVSREKKERFSLILESASTNQTSMYLCASRLPGGVDQPQHFGDGTRLSIL.

The chain has TRBV28 and TRBJ1-3; 8 bases map to TRBD1. The V gene's germline CDR1 is MDHEN and CDR2 SYDVKM. J lost 2 bases, V lost 7 bases, and 10 bases had no gene match. The CDR3 extends over 16 amino acids. CDR3 in amino acids: CASTPDKDRAGNTIYF. CDR3 sequence (DNA): TGTGCCAGCACCCCCGATAAGGACAGGGCTGGAAACACCATATATTTT.